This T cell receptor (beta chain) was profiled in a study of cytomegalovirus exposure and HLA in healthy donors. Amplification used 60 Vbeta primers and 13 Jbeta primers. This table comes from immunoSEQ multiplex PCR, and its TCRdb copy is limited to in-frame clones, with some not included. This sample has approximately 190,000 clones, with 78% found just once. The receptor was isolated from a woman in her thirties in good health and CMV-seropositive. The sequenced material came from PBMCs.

This CDR3 is CASSLSGSLYEQYF. CDR3 nucleotide sequence: TGTGCCAGCAGTTTAAGCGGGAGTCTATACGAGCAGTACTTC. The chain uses TRBV28 and TRBJ2-7; 8 bases are shared with TRBD2. CDR1 MDHEN and CDR2 SYDVKM come from the germline V gene. V gave up 2 bases and J gave up 4 bases; unmatched junction bases: 4. This CDR3 is 14 amino acids long.